Presented here are 28 T cell receptor beta chains from one specimen sequenced in a study of CD8+ T cells in alopecia areata (dated by TCRdb to 2017 to 2018). This sample's time point label indicates: baseline before oral tofacitinib. Library preparation was by the immunoSEQ multiplex PCR assay. To provide template for TCR sequencing, every sample had RNA extracted and reverse transcribed into cDNA. TCRdb's version of the immuneACCESS table is confined to in-frame rearrangements and falls short of the full clone set. An unresolved V gene accounts for under half of the shortfall where checked; the remainder is of unknown origin. In all, the sample holds about 150,000 clones, and less than 65% of those were seen once. 19% of the sample rests with the top ten. This material consisted of CD8+ T cells sorted from blood, taken at week 0. Receptor source: a human donor with alopecia areata.

The chain has TRBV5-1 and TRBJ2-3, with TRBD2 matching 7 bases. The CDR3 length is 15 residues. The V segment lost 4 bases and the J segment 2 bases; nucleotides outside the gene matches: 7. From germline, CDR1 is SGHRS and CDR2 YFSETQ. CDR3 sequence (DNA): TGCGCCAGCAGCATCGCAGCGGGGTCCACAGATACGCAGTATTTT. Its protein product is CASSIAAGSTDTQYF.

The chain employs TRBV29-1 and TRBJ2-2, with D unresolved. CDR3 length: 14 residues. The ends were cut back, 3 bases at V and 2 bases at J, with 10 bases in the middle. Germline V gene lookup returns CDR1 SQVTM and CDR2 ANQGSEA. As DNA, the CDR3 is TGCAGCGTTGAGTGGCAGACCAACACCGGGGAGCTGTTTTTT. This gives the protein CSVEWQTNTGELFF.

The chain's CDR3 is CSVEVWGGEQFF. Here the CDR3 DNA reads TGCAGCGTTGAGGTGTGGGGGGGTGAGCAGTTCTTC. The chain uses TRBV29-1 and TRBJ2-1; 7 bases agree with TRBD2. V dropped 3 bases and J dropped 9; count of bases not matched to a gene: 5. From germline, CDR1 is SQVTM and CDR2 ANQGSEA. There are 12 residues in the CDR3.

V and J are TRBV13 and TRBJ2-3; 7 positions agree with TRBD2. The CDR3 loop spans 18 amino acids. Germline V gene sequence: CDR1 PRHDT, CDR2 FYEKMQ (reference sequence). With V trimmed by 4 bases and J by 0 bases, 13 bases remained unmatched. The CDR3 here is CASSSVTFGGGSTDTQYF. CDR3 DNA sequence: TGTGCCAGCAGCTCTGTTACCTTTGGCGGGGGAAGCACAGATACGCAGTATTTT.

The V call is TRBV5-6, the J call TRBJ2-3, with TRBD2 identical over 7 bases. The CDR3 extends over 16 amino acids. In germline, CDR1 is SGHDT, CDR2 YYEEEE. Trimming removed 4 bases from V and 0 bases from J; junction bases left unmatched: 8. Here the CDR3 DNA reads TGTGCCAGCAGCGACGCGGGGGTTCCTAGCACAGATACGCAGTATTTT. Translated: CASSDAGVPSTDTQYF.

The chain carries TRBV5-6 and TRBJ1-1; 7 bases line up with TRBD1. The CDR3 is made up of 15 amino acids. V was clipped by 0 bases and J by 0 bases; unmatched bases: 2. Germline CDR1 and CDR2: SGHDT and YYEEEE. This chain's CDR3 is CASSLVGQMNTEAFF. Written as DNA, the CDR3 is TGTGCCAGCAGCTTGGTGGGACAGATGAACACTGAAGCTTTCTTT.

The chain has TRBV30 and TRBJ2-2; no clear D. Germline V gene data show CDR1 as GTSNPN and CDR2 as SVGIG (reference sequence). CDR3 length: 14 amino acids. Trimming removed 3 bases from V and 2 bases from J, with 10 bases in between. Here the CDR3 DNA reads TGTGCCTGGAGGGAAAGTCCAAACACCGGGGAGCTGTTTTTT. Translating gives CAWRESPNTGELFF.

V is TRBV5-6 and J is TRBJ1-3; a possible D gene is TRBD1 (5 bases). V was trimmed by 4 bases and J by 4 bases, leaving 24 bases between them. Per the germline V gene, CDR1 is SGHDT and CDR2 is YYEEEE. The CDR3 is made up of 18 amino acids. This chain's CDR3 is CASSGFTSGLFQGNTIYF. CDR3 sequence (DNA): TGTGCCAGCAGCGGATTCACCTCGGGGCTTTTCCAAGGAAACACCATATATTTT.

The chain links TRBV7-8 to TRBJ1-2, with 10 bases lining up with TRBD1. The V segment lost 5 bases and the J segment 8 bases; nucleotides outside the gene matches: 8. This CDR3 is built from 14 residues. Germline assignment: CDR1 SGHVS and CDR2 FQNEAQ. CDR3 in amino acids: CASSISGQGKGYTF. The CDR3 DNA follows: TGTGCCAGCAGCATCTCGGGACAGGGGAAAGGCTACACCTTC. Together with reference TRBV7-8 and TRBJ1-2, the CDR3 gives the full variable domain: GAGVSQSPRYKVAKRGQDVALRCDPISGHVSLFWYQQALGQGPEFLTYFQNEAQLDKSGLPSDRFFAERPEGSVSTLKIQRTQQEDSAVYLCASSISGQGKGYTFGSGTRLTVV.

This clone was picked up a small number of times. Other DNA sequences within the sample encode an identical CDR3. The chain recombines TRBV6-5 with TRBJ1-1; no reliable D call. V dropped 0 bases and J dropped 1 base, with 0 bases sitting between them. The V gene's germline CDR1 is MNHEY and CDR2 SVGAGI. The CDR3 consists of 12 residues. CDR3 amino acids: CASSYSNTEAFF. The CDR3 nucleotides read TGTGCCAGCAGTTACTCGAACACTGAAGCTTTCTTT.

This clone has a single count. The V gene is TRBV9, the J gene TRBJ1-6; possible D gene TRBD1, 5 bases. Trimming removed 3 bases from V and 10 bases from J, with 8 bases in between. From germline, CDR1 is SGDLS and CDR2 YYNGEE. CDR3 size: 12 residues. CDR3 DNA sequence: TGTGCCAGCAGCGCGGGGGGGTCACCCCTCCACTTT. Its protein is CASSAGGSPLHF.

V gene TRBV6-1 combines with J gene TRBJ2-7, with D possibly matching TRBD2 (5 bases). V dropped 6 bases and J dropped 0 bases, with 9 bases sitting between them. This CDR3 region has 13 residues. CDR1 MNHNS and CDR2 SASEGT come from the germline V gene. The CDR3, as DNA: TGTGCCAGCAGACCGGGGAGCTCCTACGAGCAGTACTTC. The encoded protein is CASRPGSSYEQYF.

This sequence joins TRBV29-1 and TRBJ1-2; TRBD1 might be the D (6 bases). Germline V lookup: CDR1 SQVTM, CDR2 ANQGSEA. This CDR3 has 11 residues. The V end lost 4 bases, the J end lost 10 bases, and 13 bases lay between the germline ends. The CDR3 here is CSVGGQRDYTF. The CDR3 DNA reads TGCAGCGTTGGAGGACAGAGAGACTACACCTTC.

The CDR3: CASSPVNYGYTF. In DNA form, the CDR3 reads TGTGCCAGCAGCCCAGTAAACTATGGCTACACCTTC. The chain couples TRBV9 to TRBJ1-2; D is unresolved. CDR3 length equals 12 residues. V lost 4 bases, J lost 2 bases, and 6 bases lay in between. Germline CDR1 reads SGDLS; CDR2 reads YYNGEE.

This chain joins TRBV10-3 and TRBJ1-2; TRBD1 agrees at 9 bases. Germline V gene lookup returns CDR1 ENHRY and CDR2 SYGVKD. CDR3 length equals 14 residues. V was clipped by 8 bases and J by 4 bases; unmatched bases: 8. The CDR3 loop is CAIYRTGEGYGYTF. In DNA form, the CDR3 reads TGTGCCATCTATCGGACAGGGGAGGGCTATGGCTACACCTTC.

The chain employs TRBV29-1 and TRBJ1-2, with TRBD1 as a possible D gene (5 bases). Germline V lookup: CDR1 SQVTM, CDR2 ANQGSEA. This CDR3 has 14 amino acids. V was shortened by 3 bases and J by 4 bases, with 15 bases between the two germline ends. CDR3 nucleotides: TGCAGCGTTGAGAGTCAGACAGATAGCTATGGCTACACCTTC. Translating gives CSVESQTDSYGYTF.

There are a few counts of this clone. The rearrangement uses TRBV9 and TRBJ1-5; D not certain. Trimming left V 0 bases short and J 6 bases short, with 22 bases between. The CDR3 has 18 amino acids. CDR1 is SGDLS, CDR2 YYNGEE, per germline. The CDR3 spells CASSVGAGPPGEFQPQHF. CDR3 in DNA: TGTGCCAGCAGCGTAGGGGCAGGACCACCAGGTGAGTTTCAGCCCCAGCATTTT.

This rearrangement joins TRBV6-4 to TRBJ2-1, with D perhaps being TRBD1 or TRBD2 (6 bases each). The CDR3 is 13 amino acids. The V gene lost 10 bases and the J gene lost 7 bases, with 17 bases spanning the gap. Germline V gives CDR1 MRHNA, CDR2 SNTAGT. CDR3 sequence: CATRGQGENEQFF. CDR3 sequence (DNA): TGTGCCACCCGGGGGCAGGGAGAAAATGAGCAGTTCTTC.

The V and J genes are TRBV11-3 and TRBJ2-5; no reliable D call. The DNA matches TRBJ2-7 better at its end, which makes the J call doubtful. Germline V gene lookup returns CDR1 SGHNT and CDR2 YENEEA. This CDR3 is built from 15 residues. CDR3 loop: CASSLKQMNPYEQYF. CDR3 in DNA: TGTGCCAGCAGCTTAAAACAGATGAACCCCTACGAGCAGTACTTC.

The rearrangement uses TRBV9 and TRBJ1-2; 9 bases are a match to TRBD1. The V gene's germline CDR1 is SGDLS and CDR2 YYNGEE. The CDR3 is 13 residues long. With V trimmed by 3 bases and J by 3 bases, 0 bases remained unmatched. The CDR3 protein is CASSGDRDYGYTF. CDR3 DNA: TGTGCCAGCAGCGGGGACAGGGACTATGGCTACACCTTC.

This clone was seen a handful of times. This chain joins TRBV14 and TRBJ1-6; 7 nucleotides agree with TRBD1. The CDR3 consists of 15 residues. CDR1 is SGHDN, CDR2 FVKESK, per germline. Unmatched junction bases numbered 12, after V lost 6 bases and J lost 10 bases. CDR3 residues: CASSYGTAGGSPLHF. In DNA form, the CDR3 reads TGTGCCAGCAGTTATGGGACAGCTGGGGGCTCACCCCTCCACTTT. The full variable domain, in which reference TRBV14 and TRBJ1-6 provide the parts outside the CDR3, is EAGVTQFPSHSVIEKGQTVTLRCDPISGHDNLYWYRRVMGKEIKFLLHFVKESKQDESGMPNNRFLAERTGGTYSTLKVQPAELEDSGVYFCASSYGTAGGSPLHFGNGTRLTVT.

The chain combines TRBV27 with TRBJ1-6; D ambiguous. V was pared by 3 bases and J by 6 bases, with 6 bases between. Germline CDR1 and CDR2: MNHEY and SMNVEV (reference sequence). This CDR3 is built from 13 residues. This CDR3 is CASSLDFNSPLHF. The CDR3, as DNA: TGTGCCAGCAGTTTGGATTTTAATTCACCCCTCCACTTT.

A single count supports this clone. The J gene is TRBJ2-3, the V gene TRBV7-9, with D perhaps matching TRBD2 (6 bases). The CDR3 covers 16 residues. Trimming removed 2 bases from V and 2 bases from J, with 14 bases in between. Per the germline V gene, CDR1 is SEHNR and CDR2 is FQNEAQ (reference sequence). The CDR3: CASSLRGDENTDTQYF. The CDR3 DNA is TGTGCCAGCAGCTTACGCGGGGATGAGAACACAGATACGCAGTATTTT.

The chain recombines TRBV5-1 with TRBJ1-1, with D perhaps matching TRBD1 (5 bases). Trimming took 2 bases from V and 6 from J, leaving 8 bases between them. There are 12 residues in the CDR3. CDR1 SGHRS and CDR2 YFSETQ come from the germline V gene. CDR3 in DNA: TGCGCCAGCAGCTTAGAGGGACCTGAAGCTTTCTTT. It specifies CASSLEGPEAFF.

The chain has TRBV25-1 and TRBJ2-7; D may be TRBD2 (6 bases). The V end lost 3 bases, the J end lost 3 bases, and 21 bases lay between the germline ends. This CDR3 spans 17 amino acids. CDR1 and CDR2 from the germline V gene are MGHDK and SYGVNS. The CDR3 reads CASSEGGPASSYYEQYF. The CDR3 coding sequence is TGTGCCAGCAGTGAGGGGGGACCTGCGTCATCGTACTACGAGCAGTACTTC.

The chain employs TRBV9 and TRBJ2-1; unclear D gene. Trimming cost V 3 bases and J 5 bases, with 12 bases left between them. From germline, CDR1 is SGDLS and CDR2 YYNGEE. The CDR3 sequence is 14 residues long. The DNA of the CDR3 is TGTGCCAGCAGCGGAACACGGAGCCACAATGAGCAGTTCTTC. Translation: CASSGTRSHNEQFF.

This clone is medium-sized (0.01 to 0.1%) in the sample. The chain is built from TRBV9 and TRBJ1-2; D is perhaps TRBD1 (5 bases). Per the germline V gene, CDR1 is SGDLS and CDR2 is YYNGEE. CDR3 size: 16 residues. V shed 4 bases and J shed 2 bases, with 18 bases lying between them. Here the CDR3 reads CASSPPGTGVNYGYTF. CDR3 in DNA: TGTGCCAGCAGCCCCCCGGGGACCGGAGTAAACTATGGCTACACCTTC.

The V gene is TRBV19, the J gene TRBJ1-1; D might be TRBD1 (5 bases). Per the germline V gene, CDR1 is LNHDA and CDR2 is SQIVND (reference sequence). With 3 bases removed from V and 5 bases from J, the gap between germline ends came to 10 bases. This CDR3 comprises 13 residues. The CDR3 bases are TGTGCCAGTAGTATGGGACTAGTGACTGAAGCTTTCTTT. Residues: CASSMGLVTEAFF.